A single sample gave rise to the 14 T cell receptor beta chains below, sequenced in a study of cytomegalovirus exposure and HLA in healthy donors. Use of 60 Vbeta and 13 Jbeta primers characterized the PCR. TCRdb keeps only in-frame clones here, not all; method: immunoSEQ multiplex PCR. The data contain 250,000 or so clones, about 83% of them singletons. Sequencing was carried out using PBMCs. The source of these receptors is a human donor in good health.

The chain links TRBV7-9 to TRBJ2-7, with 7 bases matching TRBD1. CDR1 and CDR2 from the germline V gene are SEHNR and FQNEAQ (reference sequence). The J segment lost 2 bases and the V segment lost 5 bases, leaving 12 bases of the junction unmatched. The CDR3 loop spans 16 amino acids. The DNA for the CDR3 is TGTGCCAGCAGCCCAACCAGAGGGGGCCATACCTACGAGCAGTACTTC. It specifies CASSPTRGGHTYEQYF. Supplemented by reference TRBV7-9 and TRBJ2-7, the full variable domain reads DTGVSQNPRHKITKRGQNVTFRCDPISEHNRLYWYRQTLGQGPEFLTYFQNEAQLEKSRLLSDRFSAERPKGSFSTLEIQRTEQGDSAMYLCASSPTRGGHTYEQYFGPGTRLTVT.

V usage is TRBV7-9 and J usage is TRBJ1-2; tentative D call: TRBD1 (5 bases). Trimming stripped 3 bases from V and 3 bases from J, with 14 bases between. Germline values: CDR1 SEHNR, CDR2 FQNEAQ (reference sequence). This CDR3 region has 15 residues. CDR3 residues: CASSFGDRNYYGYTF. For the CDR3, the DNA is TGTGCCAGCAGCTTCGGTGACAGAAACTACTATGGCTACACCTTC.

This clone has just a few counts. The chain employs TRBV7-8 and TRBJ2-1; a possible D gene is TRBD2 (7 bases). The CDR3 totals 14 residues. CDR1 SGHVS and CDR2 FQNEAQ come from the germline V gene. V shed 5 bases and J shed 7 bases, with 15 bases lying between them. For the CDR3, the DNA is TGTGCCAGCAGCGGGGGGGGGCCCGTTAATGAGCAGTTCTTC. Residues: CASSGGGPVNEQFF.

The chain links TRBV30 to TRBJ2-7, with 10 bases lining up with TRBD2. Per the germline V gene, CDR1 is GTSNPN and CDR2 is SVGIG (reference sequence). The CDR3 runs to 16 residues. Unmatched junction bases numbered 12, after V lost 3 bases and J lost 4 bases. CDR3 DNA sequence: TGTGCCTGGAGGAACAACCTAGCGGGAGCAAGGTACGAGCAGTACTTC. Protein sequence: CAWRNNLAGARYEQYF.

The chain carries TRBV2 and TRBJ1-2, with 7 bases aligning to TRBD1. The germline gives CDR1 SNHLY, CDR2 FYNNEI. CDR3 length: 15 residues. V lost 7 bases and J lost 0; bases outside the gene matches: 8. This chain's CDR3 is CASIRDSQANYGYTF. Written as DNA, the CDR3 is TGTGCCAGCATTCGGGACAGCCAAGCTAACTATGGCTACACCTTC. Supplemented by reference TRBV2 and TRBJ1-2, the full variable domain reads EPEVTQTPSHQVTQMGQEVILRCVPISNHLYFYWYRQILGQKVEFLVSFYNNEISEKSEIFDDQFSVERPDGSNFTLKIRSTKLEDSAMYFCASIRDSQANYGYTFGSGTRLTVV.

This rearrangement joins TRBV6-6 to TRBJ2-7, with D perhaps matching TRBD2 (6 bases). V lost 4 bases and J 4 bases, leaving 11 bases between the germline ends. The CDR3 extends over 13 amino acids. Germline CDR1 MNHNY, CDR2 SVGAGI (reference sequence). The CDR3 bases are TGTGCCAGCAGTTTACGGGAGACTTACGAGCAGTACTTC. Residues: CASSLRETYEQYF.

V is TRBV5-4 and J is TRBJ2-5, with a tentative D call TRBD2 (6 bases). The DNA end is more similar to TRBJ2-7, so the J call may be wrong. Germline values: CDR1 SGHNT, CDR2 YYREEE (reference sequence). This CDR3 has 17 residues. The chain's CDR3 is CASSLYPTPLGGYEQYF. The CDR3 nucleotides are TGTGCCAGCAGCTTGTATCCCACGCCTTTGGGGGGTTACGAGCAGTACTTC.

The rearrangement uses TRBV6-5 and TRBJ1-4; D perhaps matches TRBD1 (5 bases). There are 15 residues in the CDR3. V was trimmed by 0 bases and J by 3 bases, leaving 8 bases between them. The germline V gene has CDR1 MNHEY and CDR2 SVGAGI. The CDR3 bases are TGTGCCAGCAGTTACTCGGGGCAGCCTAATGAAAAACTGTTTTTT. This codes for CASSYSGQPNEKLFF.

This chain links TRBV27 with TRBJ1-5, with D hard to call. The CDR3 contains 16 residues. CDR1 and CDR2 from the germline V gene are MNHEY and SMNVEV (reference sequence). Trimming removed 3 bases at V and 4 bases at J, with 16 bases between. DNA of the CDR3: TGTGCCAGCAGTTTCTTACCTCTGGGAGGGAATCAGCCCCAGCATTTT. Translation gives CASSFLPLGGNQPQHF.

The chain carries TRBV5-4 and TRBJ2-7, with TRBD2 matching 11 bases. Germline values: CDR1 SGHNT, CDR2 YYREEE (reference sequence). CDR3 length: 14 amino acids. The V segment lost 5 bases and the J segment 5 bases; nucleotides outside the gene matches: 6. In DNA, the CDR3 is TGTGCCAGCAGTTTTGGACTAGCGGGTGACGAGCAGTACTTC. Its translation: CASSFGLAGDEQYF.

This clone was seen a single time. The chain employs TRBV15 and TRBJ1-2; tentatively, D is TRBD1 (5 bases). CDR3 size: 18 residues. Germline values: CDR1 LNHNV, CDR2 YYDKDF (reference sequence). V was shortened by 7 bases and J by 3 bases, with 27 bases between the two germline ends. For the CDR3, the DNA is TGTGCCACCACAACCTCGACGGGTGGCGCGGGAGGGGACTATGGCTACACCTTC. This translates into CATTTSTGGAGGDYGYTF.

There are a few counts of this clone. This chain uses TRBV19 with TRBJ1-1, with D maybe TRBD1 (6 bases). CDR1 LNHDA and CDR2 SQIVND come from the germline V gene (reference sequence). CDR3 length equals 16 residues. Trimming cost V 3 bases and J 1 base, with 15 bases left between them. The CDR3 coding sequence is TGTGCCAGTAGTATCCTTACGACAGGAGAGAACACTGAAGCTTTCTTT. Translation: CASSILTTGENTEAFF.

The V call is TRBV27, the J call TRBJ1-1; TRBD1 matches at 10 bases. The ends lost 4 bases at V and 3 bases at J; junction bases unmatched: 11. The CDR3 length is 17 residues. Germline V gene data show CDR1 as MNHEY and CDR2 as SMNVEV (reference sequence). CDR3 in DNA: TGTGCCAGCAGTTCCCGGACAGGGGGTATGTTGGACACTGAAGCTTTCTTT. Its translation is CASSSRTGGMLDTEAFF.

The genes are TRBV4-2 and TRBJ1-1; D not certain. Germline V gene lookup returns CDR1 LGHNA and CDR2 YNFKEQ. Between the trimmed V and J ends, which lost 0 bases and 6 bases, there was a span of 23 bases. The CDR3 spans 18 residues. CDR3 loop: CASSQDLYSARRYPEAFF. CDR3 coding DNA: TGTGCCAGCAGCCAAGATTTATATTCTGCTCGCAGGTACCCTGAAGCTTTCTTT.